This TCR beta chain was obtained from a study of Ad26.COV2.S vaccination and SARS-CoV-2 variants (dated by TCRdb to the early 2020s). Regarding the study in general: Vaccine-arm donors were drawn from COV1001, a multicentre, randomized, double-blind, placebo-controlled phase I-IIa trial of Ad26.COV2.S in healthy adults. Dosing of Ad26.COV2.S was intramuscular, at either 5x10^10 or 1x10^11 viral particles, delivered as one shot or as two shots spaced 56 days apart. TCRbeta repertoire sequencing served as the tool for gauging how specific and how broad the SARS-CoV-2-reactive T cell receptors were following Ad26.COV2.S vaccination. The TCR-sequenced set comprised approximately 32 samples: some 20 Ad26.COV2.S vaccine recipients, 5 placebo recipients and 8 SARS-CoV-2 convalescent individuals. Trial participants were randomized into five groups of five: low-dose or high-dose Ad26.COV2.S given once or twice, or placebo on both occasions. Investigators did not know the trial group allocation while performing experiments and assessing outcomes.

The immunoSEQ Assay was used to sequence TCRbeta CDR3 regions. After extraction, genomic DNA underwent amplification by bias-controlled multiplex PCR, followed by high-throughput sequencing. For the original study's pipeline: To quantify the absolute abundance of every unique TCRbeta CDR3 region, sequences were collapsed and filtered. T cell fraction was estimated by normalizing TCRbeta template counts to usable DNA, with usable DNA measured through amplification of reference genes found in all nucleated cells. Repertoire TCRs were annotated as SARS-CoV-2-specific when V gene, CDR3 amino acid sequence and J gene were exactly matched to a known reactive TCR set. The reference SARS-CoV-2 TCR set came from MIRA and was filtered for enrichment in COVID-19-positive ImmuneCODE repertoires, removing public or cross-reactive TCRs. Based on the MIRA antigens, annotated TCRs were further analysed at the level of specific ORF or position within ORF. Breadth was defined as annotated unique rearrangements over total unique productive rearrangements; depth was the summed frequency of those rearrangements. Group comparisons of TCR breadth used two-sided Wilcoxon rank-sum tests. TCRdb provides this immuneACCESS table in a form limited to in-frame rearrangements. Some clones are lacking; in checked studies, under half of them reflect an unresolved V gene, and why the rest are absent is not known. V and J calls and clone size are copied from that table; D and trimming were computed from the DNA. The sample table lists 300,000 to 450,000 clones, 80% to 90% of them with a count of one. The top ten clones comprise roughly 3.5% of the sample.

Read against the paper, the sample's treatment or condition label means: roughly 18 received Ad26.COV2.S at low or high dose, single or two shots; about 5 received placebo; per-sample allocation not given. Repertoires of vaccine and placebo recipients were sequenced from samples taken on day 63 after the first injection. Between 29 July and 7 August 2020, Cohort 1b enrolled about two dozen adults aged 18-55 years at one site in Boston, USA. Ad26.COV2.S was a replication-incompetent adenovirus type 26 vector that expressed a prefusion-stabilized SARS-CoV-2 spike protein derived from the original Wuhan strain. From its cysteine to its phenylalanine, the CDR3 spans 12 amino acids. The retained sequence is limited to the CDR3, 36 bases, with the frame set at the first base. CDR1 and CDR2, per the germline V gene, are SGHAT and FQNNGV. V loses 4 bases, J loses 8 bases, and the germline ends lie 11 bases apart.

Broader findings and caveats from the paper: Substantial breadth of spike-specific CD8+ and CD4+ T cell responses was reported after vaccination. The study lacked the statistical power to compare responses across vaccine doses or regimens. Spike-specific TCR breadth was higher in Ad26.COV2.S recipients than in placebo recipients (P = 0.0014). Vaccine and placebo recipients had comparable non-spike TCR breadth, which fits with the vaccine containing only spike. The authors noted that total T cell responses may have been underestimated by the TCR breadth and depth analyses.

Remarks on this clone: No antigen is known for it. Within one base of it there is no much larger clone, and no base qualities were kept.

This receptor chain uses TRBV11-2 and TRBJ1-2; no D segment can be confidently identified. The source of this sequence is a person between 18 and 65 years old who received the Ad26.COV2.S COVID-19 vaccine or a placebo. Sequenced here: peripheral blood, sampled in a trial of Ad26.COV2.S vaccine versus placebo. CDR3 sequence: CASSYARWGYTF. The nucleotide sequence reads as follows: TGTGCCAGCAGCTACGCGAGGTGGGGCTACACCTTC.